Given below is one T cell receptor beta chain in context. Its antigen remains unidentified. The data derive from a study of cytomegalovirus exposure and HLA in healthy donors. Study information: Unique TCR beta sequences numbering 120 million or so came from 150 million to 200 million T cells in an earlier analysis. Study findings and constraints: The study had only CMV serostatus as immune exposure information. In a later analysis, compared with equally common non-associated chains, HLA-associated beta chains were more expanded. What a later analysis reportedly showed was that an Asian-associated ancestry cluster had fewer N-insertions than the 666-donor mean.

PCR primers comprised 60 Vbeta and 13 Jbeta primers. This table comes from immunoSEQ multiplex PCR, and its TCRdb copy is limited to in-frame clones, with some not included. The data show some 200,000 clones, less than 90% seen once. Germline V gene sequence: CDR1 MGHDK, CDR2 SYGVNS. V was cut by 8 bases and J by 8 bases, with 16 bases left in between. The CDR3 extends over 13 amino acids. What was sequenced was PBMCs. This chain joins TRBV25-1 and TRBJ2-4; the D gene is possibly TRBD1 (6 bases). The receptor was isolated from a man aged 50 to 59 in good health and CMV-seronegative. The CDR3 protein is CASGHRVLDIQYF. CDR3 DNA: TGTGCCAGCGGTCACAGGGTGTTGGACATTCAGTACTTC.